Below, 24 T cell receptor beta chains from the same sample are listed, as sequenced in a study of CD8 T cells in ankylosing spondylitis (dated by TCRdb to 2015 to 2018). Libraries were constructed by 5' RACE. Sequencing instrument: Illumina HiSeq 2500. The public reads were run again by TCRdb, first through fastp at Q25 and then through MiXCR, and only productive beta chains were kept. Records with the same CDR3 protein are collapsed into one entry carrying the most frequent genes and DNA. In this sample the table shows 200,000 or so distinct CDR3 sequences, 15% to 20% of which occur a single time. Roughly 4% of the sample is in the top ten clones. The sequenced sample was blood, either unsorted or a sorted T cell fraction (not recorded which). The receptor set was obtained from a male donor aged 5 to 30 with ankylosing spondylitis or in good health (not recorded which). Donor details come from another sample of the same person, matched by shared clones.

In its sample, this clonotype was seen many times. V and J are TRBV12-3 or TRBV12-4 and TRBJ1-4; D gene ambiguous. V was clipped by 2 bases and J by 0 bases, with 4 bases between them. CDR3 size: 14 residues. The CDR3 reads CASSLRTTNEKLFF. For the CDR3, the DNA is TGTGCCAGCAGTTTACGGACAACTAATGAAAAACTGTTTTTT.

This clonotype has ten or more counts. This chain joins TRBV6-2 or TRBV6-3 and TRBJ2-1; no definite D call. This CDR3 spans 13 amino acids. Germline V CDR1 and CDR2: MNHEY, SVGEGT. V lost 2 bases and J lost 8, with 10 bases in between. In DNA form, the CDR3 reads TGTGCCAGCAGTTACCTCGTCAACTATGAGCAGTTCTTC. Translation: CASSYLVNYEQFF.

V usage is TRBV7-8 and J usage is TRBJ2-6; 8 positions match TRBD1. This CDR3 comprises 16 residues. Germline V lookup: CDR1 SGHVS, CDR2 FQNEAQ. Trimming at V came to 4 bases and at J to 2 bases, leaving 4 bases not matched to a gene. CDR3 region: CASSSMDRAGANVLTF. CDR3 nucleotide sequence: TGTGCCAGCAGCTCGATGGACAGGGCTGGGGCCAACGTCCTGACTTTC.

The CDR3 DNA reads TGTGCCAGCAGCACAGGGAGCTCTGGGGCCAACGTCCTGACTTTC. It encodes CASSTGSSGANVLTF. This chain connects TRBV2 to TRBJ2-6; D perhaps matches TRBD1 (6 bases). Germline assignment: CDR1 SNHLY and CDR2 FYNNEI. The length of the CDR3 is 15 residues. V shed 6 bases and J shed 0 bases, with 9 bases lying between them.

This clonotype was observed many times. This chain uses TRBV12-3 or TRBV12-4 with TRBJ2-3, with a weak D call TRBD2 (5 bases). The CDR3 sequence is 17 residues long. V lost 2 bases, J lost 0 bases, and 15 bases lay in between. The CDR3 region is CASSLPTWRASTDTQYF. The CDR3 DNA sequence: TGTGCCAGCAGTTTACCGACTTGGCGGGCTAGCACAGATACGCAGTATTTT.

This clonotype was detected many times. This chain uses TRBV4-1 with TRBJ2-1; 7 bases fit TRBD2. Germline trimming cut 4 bases from V and 0 bases from J; bases unmatched to any gene: 6. CDR1 is MGHRA, CDR2 YSYEKL, per germline. This CDR3 has 16 amino acids. The CDR3 here is CASSRVAGLSYNEQFF. The CDR3 nucleotides read TGCGCCAGCAGCCGAGTAGCGGGCCTCTCCTACAATGAGCAGTTCTTC.

This chain joins TRBV29-1 and TRBJ2-3; D not certain. This CDR3 is 13 amino acids long. Germline CDR1 reads SQVTM; CDR2 reads ANQGSEA. V was clipped by 5 bases and J by 4 bases, with 13 bases between them. The CDR3, as DNA: TGCAGCGTTATCGTAGGGAACTCAGATACGCAGTATTTT. It encodes CSVIVGNSDTQYF.

This clonotype has a count of ten or more. CDR3 protein: CASSFLRYNEQFF. The CDR3 DNA reads TGCGCCAGCAGCTTCCTCCGGTACAATGAGCAGTTCTTC. The chain couples TRBV5-1 to TRBJ2-1, with D unclear. This CDR3 has 13 amino acids. V lost 2 bases and J 4 bases, leaving 7 bases between the germline ends. Germline V gene lookup returns CDR1 SGHRS and CDR2 YFSETQ.

This clonotype was counted at least ten times. The chain is built from TRBV30 and TRBJ1-5; D unclear. CDR1 is GTSNPN and CDR2 is SVGIG in the germline V gene (reference sequence). V was shortened by 2 bases and J by 2 bases, with 10 bases between the two germline ends. This CDR3 is built from 14 residues. CDR3 nucleotides: TGTGCCTGGAGTACTGGGTTTGGCAATCAGCCCCAGCATTTT. Translating gives CAWSTGFGNQPQHF.

The chain is built from TRBV5-4 and TRBJ2-1, with a weak D call TRBD2 (6 bases). The length of the CDR3 is 15 residues. Trimming stripped 0 bases from V and 9 bases from J, with 16 bases between. The V gene's germline CDR1 is SGHNT and CDR2 YYREEE (reference sequence). CDR3 in DNA: TGTGCCAGCAGCTTGGTTGGAATCAACGGGGGTGAGCAGTTCTTC. Translation gives CASSLVGINGGEQFF.

This clonotype was recorded many times. The chain joins TRBV5-1 to TRBJ2-3, with unresolved D. CDR1 is SGHRS, CDR2 YFSETQ, per germline. The CDR3 is made up of 13 amino acids. Trimming pared 4 bases from V and 1 base from J, leaving 7 bases between. The CDR3 DNA is TGCGCCAGCAGCCAATCAGGCACAGATACGCAGTATTTT. Protein product: CASSQSGTDTQYF.

This clonotype occurred many times. V and J are TRBV2 and TRBJ2-4, with no clear D. V lost 10 bases to trimming and J lost 2 bases, with 21 bases between them. This CDR3 has 16 residues. CDR1 is SNHLY, CDR2 FYNNEI, per germline. CDR3 nucleotides: TGTGCCATCATCGAATCGATAGTCGGCTCCAAAAACATTCAGTACTTC. It specifies CAIIESIVGSKNIQYF.

This clonotype occurred many times. This chain connects TRBV12-3 or TRBV12-4 to TRBJ2-7; 8 positions match TRBD1. The CDR3 sequence is 16 residues long. Unmatched junction bases numbered 16, after V lost 6 bases and J lost 6 bases. CDR3 coding DNA: TGTGCCAGCAGCCATAATGCCGGGACAGGAAGACGCGAGCAGTACTTC. Translating it yields CASSHNAGTGRREQYF.

The chain is built from TRBV5-4 and TRBJ2-1; D call uncertain. The CDR3 totals 14 residues. V lost 4 bases to trimming and J lost 8 bases, with 16 bases between them. Germline CDR1 SGHNT, CDR2 YYREEE (reference sequence). CDR3: CASSPLTISYEQFF. The CDR3 nucleotides are TGTGCCAGCAGCCCGTTGACCATCTCCTATGAGCAGTTCTTC.

This clonotype was detected once. This chain joins TRBV13 and TRBJ1-1; a possible D gene is TRBD1 (6 bases). Germline values: CDR1 PRHDT, CDR2 FYEKMQ (reference sequence). This CDR3 region has 13 residues. V gave up 2 bases and J gave up 9 bases, with 13 bases separating them. This CDR3 reads CASSLRMGTKAFF. The CDR3 coding sequence is TGTGCCAGCAGCTTACGTATGGGGACAAAAGCTTTCTTT.

This clonotype was recorded once. The chain is built from TRBV7-9 and TRBJ2-4; 8 bases are a match to TRBD1. This CDR3 has 16 residues. Germline V CDR1 and CDR2: SEHNR, FQNEAQ (reference sequence). J lost 0 bases, V lost 4 bases, and 5 bases had no gene match. The CDR3 coding sequence is TGTGCCAGCAGCTACACAGGGGGAAGAGCCAAAAACATTCAGTACTTC. This gives the protein CASSYTGGRAKNIQYF.

Many counts were recorded for this clonotype. The rearrangement joins TRBV6-6 to TRBJ2-1; TRBD1 matches at 8 bases. This CDR3 is built from 17 residues. Germline V gives CDR1 MNHNY, CDR2 SVGAGI (reference sequence). The V and J ends lost 2 bases and 0 bases, in that order; junction bases with no gene match: 6. CDR3 loop: CASSYNRQGNSYNEQFF. In nucleotides, the CDR3 is TGTGCCAGCAGTTACAACAGACAGGGGAACTCCTACAATGAGCAGTTCTTC.

The chain uses TRBV29-1 and TRBJ2-3, with D tentatively TRBD2 (5 bases). The V end lost 4 bases, the J end lost 0 bases, and 11 bases lay between the germline ends. The CDR3 totals 14 residues. CDR1 SQVTM and CDR2 ANQGSEA come from the germline V gene. CDR3 bases: TGCAGCGTTGGATTGCGGGCCAGCACAGATACGCAGTATTTT. Amino acids: CSVGLRASTDTQYF.

This clonotype was detected ten times or more. This chain uses TRBV6-2 or TRBV6-3 with TRBJ2-1; 12 bases fit TRBD1. Germline V gene data show CDR1 as MNHEY and CDR2 as SVGEGT. The CDR3 has 14 amino acids. V lost 7 bases to trimming and J lost 7 bases; unmatched junction nucleotides: 5. Here the CDR3 reads CASTRDRGRNEQFF. CDR3 nucleotides: TGTGCCAGCACCCGGGACAGGGGGCGAAATGAGCAGTTCTTC.

At least ten counts were recorded for this clonotype. The chain couples TRBV28 to TRBJ1-1, with TRBD1 matching over 7 bases. Trimming cost V 5 bases and J 0 bases; bases outside gene matches: 9. Germline loops: CDR1 MDHEN, CDR2 SYDVKM. The CDR3 consists of 16 residues. CDR3 nucleotide sequence: TGTGCCAGCAGTCAACCACAGGGGATCGTGAACACTGAAGCTTTCTTT. Translation gives CASSQPQGIVNTEAFF.

This clonotype was counted at least ten times. The genes are TRBV4-2 and TRBJ2-3, with 10 bases aligning to TRBD2. Germline-derived CDR1 and CDR2 are LGHNA and YNFKEQ. The V gene end was trimmed by 2 bases and the J gene end by 0 bases; junction bases not matched to a gene: 2. This CDR3 spans 16 amino acids. DNA for the CDR3: TGTGCCAGCAGCCAACCGACTAGCGGGAGCACAGATACGCAGTATTTT. Translation gives CASSQPTSGSTDTQYF.

In this sample, this clonotype turned up many times. The rearrangement links TRBV7-8 to TRBJ2-1; 11 bases line up with TRBD2. V shed 2 bases and J 4 bases; nucleotides not matched to a gene: 7. The CDR3 is 17 amino acids. The germline V gene has CDR1 SGHVS and CDR2 FQNEAQ. The CDR3 DNA reads TGTGCCAGCAGCTTAAATTTGGGACTAGCGGAATACAATGAGCAGTTCTTC. It is translated as CASSLNLGLAEYNEQFF. The whole variable domain, filled in from reference TRBV7-8 and TRBJ2-1, reads GAGVSQSPRYKVAKRGQDVALRCDPISGHVSLFWYQQALGQGPEFLTYFQNEAQLDKSGLPSDRFFAERPEGSVSTLKIQRTQQEDSAVYLCASSLNLGLAEYNEQFFGPGTRLTVL.

This clonotype was counted at least ten times. J is TRBJ2-5 and V is TRBV6-5, with 7 bases identical to TRBD1. The germline gives CDR1 MNHEY, CDR2 SVGAGI. The V segment lost 5 bases and the J segment 2 bases; nucleotides outside the gene matches: 5. This CDR3 has 14 amino acids. In DNA form, the CDR3 reads TGTGCCAGCAGTCCATGGACAGGTCAAGAGACCCAGTACTTC. Translating it yields CASSPWTGQETQYF.

The table lists this clonotype with many counts. No conserved phenylalanine or tryptophan is present at the end of the CDR3, so a read error is the likely explanation. It is unclear where the CDR3 begins or ends on the DNA, so no DNA is shown, and the CDR3 is as TCRdb lists it. The chain couples TRBV7-9 to TRBJ2-5; the table's TRBD1 call for D was not verified on the DNA. Germline V lookup: CDR1 SEHNR, CDR2 FQNEAQ (reference sequence). With termini counted, the CDR3 has 13 amino acids. The CDR3 protein is CASSKGGEAGGPL.